This T cell receptor beta chain was captured by sequencing in a study of cytomegalovirus exposure and HLA in healthy donors. Broader study findings: Among TCR sequences, most were rare, though some public TCRs appeared in many donors.

With respect to this clone: What it binds is unknown.

PCR was performed using 60 Vbeta and 13 Jbeta primers. Measured with immunoSEQ multiplex PCR; TCRdb has only the in-frame clones, and not every one. The table records about 190,000 clones, roughly 80% of them present only once. Sequencing was carried out using PBMCs. The sequence was collected from a boy aged 10-17 years in good health and CMV-seronegative.

The CDR3, as DNA: TGTGCCAGCAGCACACTGGACAAGTCACCCCTCCACTTT. Translated: CASSTLDKSPLHF. The V and J genes are TRBV6-4 and TRBJ1-6; TRBD1 is a possible D gene (5 bases). The CDR3 loop spans 13 amino acids. Germline V lookup: CDR1 MRHNA, CDR2 SNTAGT. The ends were cut back, 6 bases at V and 10 bases at J, with 13 bases in the middle.